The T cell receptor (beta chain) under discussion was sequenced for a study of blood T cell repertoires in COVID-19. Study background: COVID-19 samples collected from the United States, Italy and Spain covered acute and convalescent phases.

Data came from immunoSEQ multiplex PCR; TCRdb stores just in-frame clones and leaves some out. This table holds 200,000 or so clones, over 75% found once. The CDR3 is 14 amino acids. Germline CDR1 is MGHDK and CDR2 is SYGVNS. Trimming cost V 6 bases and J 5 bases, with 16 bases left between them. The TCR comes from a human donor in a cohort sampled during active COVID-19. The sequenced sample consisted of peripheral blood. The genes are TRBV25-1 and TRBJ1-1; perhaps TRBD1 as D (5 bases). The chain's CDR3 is CASSATVFATEAFF. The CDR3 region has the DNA TGTGCCAGCAGCGCGACAGTATTTGCTACTGAAGCTTTCTTT.